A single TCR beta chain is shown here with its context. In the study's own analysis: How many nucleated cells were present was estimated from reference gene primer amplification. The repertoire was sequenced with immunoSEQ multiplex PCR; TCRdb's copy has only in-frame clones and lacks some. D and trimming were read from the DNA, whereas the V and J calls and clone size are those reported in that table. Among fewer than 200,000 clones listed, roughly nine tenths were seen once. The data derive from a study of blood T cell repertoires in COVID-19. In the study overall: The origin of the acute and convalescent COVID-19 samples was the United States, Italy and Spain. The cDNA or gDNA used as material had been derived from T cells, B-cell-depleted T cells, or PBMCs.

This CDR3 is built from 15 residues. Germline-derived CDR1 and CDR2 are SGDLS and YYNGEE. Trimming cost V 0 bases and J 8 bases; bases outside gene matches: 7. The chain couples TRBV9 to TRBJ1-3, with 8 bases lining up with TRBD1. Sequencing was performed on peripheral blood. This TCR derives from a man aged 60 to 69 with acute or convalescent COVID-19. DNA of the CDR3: TGTGCCAGCAGCGTAGAGGGACAGGAGGGGGACACCATATATTTT. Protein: CASSVEGQEGDTIYF.